These 32 T cell receptor beta chains were all obtained from the same sample, sequenced in a study of beta chain features in type 1 diabetes. Sequenced material consisted of expressed TCRB transcripts (all of the isolated RNA was reverse transcribed). The assay was immunoSEQ multiplex PCR, and TCRdb's table has in-frame clones only and misses some. The profile shows around 200,000 clones, 13% of them singletons. The sequencing input was central memory CD4+ T cells from blood. Receptor source: a woman aged 18-30 years in good health.

The gene calls are TRBV7-9 and TRBJ1-1; 7 bases agree with TRBD1. The CDR3 consists of 14 residues. Germline CDR1 and CDR2: SEHNR and FQNEAQ (reference sequence). Germline trimming cut 5 bases from V and 3 bases from J; bases unmatched to any gene: 6. The CDR3 is CASSRQGRHTEAFF. In DNA, the CDR3 is TGTGCCAGCAGCCGACAGGGAAGGCACACTGAAGCTTTCTTT. The full variable domain, completed using reference TRBV7-9 and TRBJ1-1, is DTGVSQNPRHKITKRGQNVTFRCDPISEHNRLYWYRQTLGQGPEFLTYFQNEAQLEKSRLLSDRFSAERPKGSFSTLEIQRTEQGDSAMYLCASSRQGRHTEAFFGQGTRLTVV.

The rearrangement uses TRBV30 and TRBJ2-7; no clear D. Germline V lookup: CDR1 GTSNPN, CDR2 SVGIG (reference sequence). This CDR3 has 12 residues. Trimming removed 0 bases at V and 2 bases at J, with 5 bases between. CDR3 nucleotides: TGTGCCTGGAGTGTAACTACCTACGAGCAGTACTTC. Residues: CAWSVTTYEQYF.

This clone was recorded a few times. The chain links TRBV28 to TRBJ1-5, with D perhaps TRBD1 (6 bases). Germline CDR1 reads MDHEN; CDR2 reads SYDVKM. This CDR3 spans 15 amino acids. Trimming stripped 4 bases from V and 4 bases from J, with 14 bases between. The CDR3 sequence is CASSSPDSKNQPQHF. The CDR3 DNA follows: TGTGCCAGCAGTTCACCGGACAGTAAAAATCAGCCCCAGCATTTT.

This clone was seen only a few times. The chain is built from TRBV11-2 and TRBJ2-5; D perhaps matches TRBD2 (6 bases). Looked up from germline, CDR1 is SGHAT and CDR2 is FQNNGV. The CDR3 has 13 residues. Trimming cost V 6 bases and J 5 bases, with 13 bases left between them. The CDR3 coding sequence is TGTGCCAGCAGTGGGGACTCCTGGGAGACCCAGTACTTC. As protein: CASSGDSWETQYF.

This clone has just a few counts. The chain joins TRBV30 to TRBJ2-7, with TRBD2 identical over 9 bases. From germline, CDR1 is GTSNPN and CDR2 SVGIG (reference sequence). The CDR3 totals 14 residues. Trimming removed 7 bases from V and 4 bases from J; junction bases left unmatched: 11. CDR3 DNA: TGTGCCTTTCTAAAGACTAGCGGATCTTACGAGCAGTACTTC. Protein sequence: CAFLKTSGSYEQYF.

The rearrangement joins TRBV9 to TRBJ2-7; 10 bases line up with TRBD1. The CDR3 loop spans 15 amino acids. The germline V gene encodes CDR1 SGDLS and CDR2 YYNGEE. With 0 bases clipped from V and 1 base from J, the junction kept 1 base outside the gene matches. The CDR3 DNA reads TGTGCCAGCAGCGTAGGGGGACAGGGGTCCTACGAGCAGTACTTC. Its protein is CASSVGGQGSYEQYF.

This rearrangement joins TRBV5-1 to TRBJ2-3; the D is unclear. CDR3 size: 14 residues. Germline assignment: CDR1 SGHRS and CDR2 YFSETQ. V lost 0 bases, J lost 0 bases, and 5 bases lay in between. The CDR3 sequence is CASSLGASTDTQYF. The DNA of the CDR3 is TGCGCCAGCAGCTTGGGGGCTAGCACAGATACGCAGTATTTT.

This clone came up a few times. V and J are TRBV5-1 and TRBJ2-1; D gene unclear. Germline CDR1 reads SGHRS; CDR2 reads YFSETQ. The CDR3 consists of 12 residues. The V end was cut by 1 base, the J end by 5 bases, with 4 bases between. The CDR3 nucleotides are TGCGCCAGCAGCTTGACTAACAATGAGCAGTTCTTC. Protein product: CASSLTNNEQFF. Filled out from reference TRBV5-1 and TRBJ2-1, the complete variable domain reads KAGVTQTPRYLIKTRGQQVTLSCSPISGHRSVSWYQQTPGQGLQFLFEYFSETQRNKGNFPGRFSGRQFSNSRSEMNVSTLELGDSALYLCASSLTNNEQFFGPGTRLTVL.

The chain combines TRBV4-2 with TRBJ2-1; 13 nucleotides agree with TRBD2. J gave up 6 bases and V 3 bases, and 8 bases lay outside the gene matches. There are 17 residues in the CDR3. Germline loops: CDR1 LGHNA, CDR2 YNFKEQ. In DNA form, the CDR3 reads TGTGCCAGCAGCCAGGCTACCGGGACTAGCGGGGCCAATGAGCAGTTCTTC. This codes for CASSQATGTSGANEQFF.

The V and J genes are TRBV29-1 and TRBJ2-3; D remains unclear. This CDR3 has 14 amino acids. Germline loops: CDR1 SQVTM, CDR2 ANQGSEA. Trimming left V 4 bases short and J 1 base short, with 12 bases between. The CDR3, as DNA: TGCAGCGTTGGCTTTTTCGGAGGCACAGATACGCAGTATTTT. It yields the protein CSVGFFGGTDTQYF.

The table lists this clone with a few counts. V and J are TRBV5-1 and TRBJ1-2; D might be TRBD1 (5 bases). V lost 4 bases to trimming and J lost 0 bases, with 13 bases between them. The CDR3 loop spans 15 amino acids. CDR1 is SGHRS, CDR2 YFSETQ, per germline. CDR3 sequence: CASSPQQASNYGYTF. CDR3 DNA: TGCGCCAGCAGCCCCCAACAGGCTTCTAACTATGGCTACACCTTC.

This clone was observed a few times. V gene TRBV15 combines with J gene TRBJ2-1, with TRBD1 matching 8 bases. Unmatched junction bases numbered 3, after V lost 4 bases and J lost 7 bases. The CDR3 spans 13 residues. Germline V lookup: CDR1 LNHNV, CDR2 YYDKDF (reference sequence). The CDR3 loop is CATSNYRGNEQFF. CDR3 DNA sequence: TGTGCCACCAGCAATTACAGGGGGAATGAGCAGTTCTTC. Based on the CDR3 plus reference TRBV15 and TRBJ2-1, the full variable domain is DAMVIQNPRYQVTQFGKPVTLSCSQTLNHNVMYWYQQKSSQAPKLLFHYYDKDFNNEADTPDNFQSRRPNTSFCFLDIRSPGLGDTAMYLCATSNYRGNEQFFGPGTRLTVL.

This clone has more than one count but fewer than ten. The V and J genes are TRBV7-9 and TRBJ2-2; the D gene is possibly TRBD1 (6 bases). The length of the CDR3 is 15 residues. Trimming pared 4 bases from V and 3 bases from J, leaving 12 bases between. The germline V gene encodes CDR1 SEHNR and CDR2 FQNEAQ (reference sequence). In nucleotides, the CDR3 is TGTGCCAGCAGCTCCGGGACAATTTACACCGGGGAGCTGTTTTTT. This sequence encodes CASSSGTIYTGELFF.

This chain connects TRBV7-9 to TRBJ1-4; TRBD1 is a possible D gene (5 bases). This CDR3 is 16 amino acids long. The germline gives CDR1 SEHNR, CDR2 FQNEAQ (reference sequence). Trimming shortened V by 6 bases and J by 5 bases, and 19 bases separated the two germline ends. The CDR3 DNA reads as TGTGCCAGCAGTCGATTCCGACAGCTTCAGAATGAAAAACTGTTTTTT. Amino acid sequence: CASSRFRQLQNEKLFF. Based on the CDR3 plus reference TRBV7-9 and TRBJ1-4, the full variable domain is DTGVSQNPRHKITKRGQNVTFRCDPISEHNRLYWYRQTLGQGPEFLTYFQNEAQLEKSRLLSDRFSAERPKGSFSTLEIQRTEQGDSAMYLCASSRFRQLQNEKLFFGSGTQLSVL.

Only a few counts were recorded for this clone. The V and J genes are TRBV7-8 and TRBJ2-3; 8 positions agree with TRBD1. The germline CDR1 and CDR2 sequences are SGHVS and FQNEAQ. J lost 4 bases, V lost 1 base, and 4 bases had no gene match. CDR3 length equals 15 residues. The CDR3 reads CASSLVAGGADTQYF. The CDR3 region has the DNA TGTGCCAGCAGCTTAGTGGCAGGGGGCGCAGATACGCAGTATTTT.

This clone was seen a few times. J is TRBJ1-2 and V is TRBV6-5, with 12 bases aligning to TRBD1. The ends lost 4 bases at V and 2 bases at J; junction bases unmatched: 5. Germline assignment: CDR1 MNHEY and CDR2 SVGAGI. The CDR3 length is 16 residues. The CDR3 spells CASSWGTGGRNYGYTF. CDR3 DNA: TGTGCCAGCAGTTGGGGGACAGGGGGCCGAAACTATGGCTACACCTTC.

This clone appeared a few times. The V call is TRBV28, the J call TRBJ2-1; TRBD2 aligns across 7 bases. CDR3 size: 16 residues. V trimming: 3 bases; J trimming: 2 bases; junction bases outside the gene matches: 7. Germline-derived CDR1 and CDR2 are MDHEN and SYDVKM. For the CDR3, the DNA is TGTGCCAGCAGTTTGCGGCCTAGCGGACCCTACAATGAGCAGTTCTTC. Translation: CASSLRPSGPYNEQFF.

This clone was observed a handful of times. This rearrangement joins TRBV13 to TRBJ2-7; 7 bases fit TRBD1. J gave up 5 bases and V 0 bases, and 19 bases lay outside the gene matches. The CDR3 is 19 residues long. Germline V gene sequence: CDR1 PRHDT, CDR2 FYEKMQ (reference sequence). CDR3 in DNA: TGTGCCAGCAGCTTAGGGTTTTGGACAGGTAACTTACGGGTGAACGAGCAGTACTTC. Translated, it gives CASSLGFWTGNLRVNEQYF.

A note on this clone: One end of the junction does not line up with germline, which may come from a read error. V is TRBV7-7 and J is TRBJ1-1, with 9 bases that match TRBD1. The germline gives CDR1 SSHAT, CDR2 FNYEAQ (reference sequence). This CDR3 comprises 14 residues. CDR3: CASSPSTGGTEAFF. CDR3 DNA sequence: TGTGCTAGCAGCCCCTCGACAGGGGGCACTGAAGCTTTCTTT.

This clone was seen a few times. The V gene is TRBV30, the J gene TRBJ2-1; D perhaps matches TRBD1 (5 bases). The germline V and J ends were trimmed by 2 bases and 14 bases, with 16 bases remaining between them. This CDR3 has 12 residues. Germline V gene lookup returns CDR1 GTSNPN and CDR2 SVGIG (reference sequence). CDR3 residues: CAWSPNTLGEFF. CDR3 nucleotides: TGTGCCTGGAGTCCAAATACCTTAGGGGAGTTCTTC. Complete variable domain (other parts from reference TRBV30 and TRBJ2-1): SQTIHQWPATLVQPVGSPLSLECTVEGTSNPNLYWYRQAAGRGLQLLFYSVGIGQISSEVPQNLSASRPQDRQFILSSKKLLLSDSGFYLCAWSPNTLGEFFGPGTRLTVL.

The chain combines TRBV13 with TRBJ2-4; maybe TRBD2 (5 bases). Germline V lookup: CDR1 PRHDT, CDR2 FYEKMQ (reference sequence). Trimming removed 4 bases from V and 9 bases from J, with 16 bases in between. CDR3 length: 14 residues. The CDR3 nucleotides read TGTGCCAGCAGCTCCGGGGTAAGGTTAAGCATTCAGTACTTC. Translation: CASSSGVRLSIQYF.

This chain connects TRBV19 to TRBJ2-1; TRBD2 is a possible D gene (5 bases). Germline values: CDR1 LNHDA, CDR2 SQIVND (reference sequence). The CDR3 extends over 13 amino acids. Trimming removed 8 bases from V and 2 bases from J, with 10 bases in between. The CDR3 sequence: CASRREAYNEQFF. CDR3 DNA sequence: TGTGCCAGTCGACGGGAAGCCTACAATGAGCAGTTCTTC.

As DNA, the CDR3 is TGTGCCAGCAGCTCGCAGGGAACCTACGAGCAGTACTTC. It translates to CASSSQGTYEQYF. V is TRBV5-4 and J is TRBJ2-7; the D gene is possibly TRBD1 (5 bases). Trimming left V 3 bases short and J 2 bases short, with 9 bases between. This CDR3 has 13 amino acids. Looked up from germline, CDR1 is SGHNT and CDR2 is YYREEE (reference sequence). Supplemented by reference TRBV5-4 and TRBJ2-7, the full variable domain reads ETGVTQSPTHLIKTRGQQVTLRCSSQSGHNTVSWYQQALGQGPQFIFQYYREEENGRGNFPPRFSGLQFPNYSSELNVNALELDDSALYLCASSSQGTYEQYFGPGTRLTVT.

The J gene is TRBJ2-1, the V gene TRBV30; TRBD2 matches 15 bases. With 4 bases clipped from V and 7 bases from J, the junction kept 5 bases outside the gene matches. The CDR3 sequence is 15 residues long. Per germline, CDR1 GTSNPN and CDR2 SVGIG (reference sequence). The CDR3 nucleotides are TGTGCCTGGACCACCGGGACTAGCGGGGGGAATGAGCAGTTCTTC. As protein: CAWTTGTSGGNEQFF.

This clone was seen more than once but under ten times. This chain connects TRBV7-8 to TRBJ2-1; 11 nucleotides line up with TRBD2. Germline V lookup: CDR1 SGHVS, CDR2 FQNEAQ. V shed 5 bases, J shed 6 bases, and the junction held 6 bases outside the gene matches. The CDR3 sequence is 15 residues long. The CDR3 DNA reads as TGTGCCAGCAGCGCGACGGGACTAGCGGCCAATGAGCAGTTCTTC. This encodes CASSATGLAANEQFF.

The chain is built from TRBV6-6 and TRBJ2-3; 10 bases line up with TRBD2. The CDR3 has 16 amino acids. The junction had 6 bases not matched to a gene; V was cut back by 6 bases and J by 0 bases. The germline CDR1 and CDR2 sequences are MNHNY and SVGAGI (reference sequence). The CDR3 DNA reads TGTGCCAGCAGGAAAGCGGGAGGGGCCAGCACAGATACGCAGTATTTT. It is translated as CASRKAGGASTDTQYF.

A note on this clone: This specimen includes other DNA sequences encoding the same CDR3. V is TRBV7-9 and J is TRBJ2-6; 10 positions agree with TRBD1. CDR3 length: 18 amino acids. V was pared by 2 bases and J by 2 bases, with 6 bases of the junction left unmatched. Germline loops: CDR1 SEHNR, CDR2 FQNEAQ (reference sequence). The CDR3 DNA is TGTGCCAGCAGCTTACGGGACAGGGGATTCACTGGGGCCAACGTCCTGACTTTC. Translated, it gives CASSLRDRGFTGANVLTF.

The table lists this clone with a few counts. The V call is TRBV4-1, the J call TRBJ2-5; 7 nucleotides align to TRBD1. This CDR3 is 18 amino acids long. The V gene's germline CDR1 is MGHRA and CDR2 YSYEKL. The V and J ends lost 1 base and 5 bases, in that order; junction bases with no gene match: 16. For the CDR3, the DNA is TGCGCCAGCAGCCAAGCCGCCTTTGGGACAGCCGAAGGGGAGACCCAGTACTTC. It encodes CASSQAAFGTAEGETQYF.

This clone was seen only a few times. The chain employs TRBV6-6 and TRBJ1-5; D is perhaps TRBD1 (6 bases). Germline loops: CDR1 MNHNY, CDR2 SVGAGI (reference sequence). V lost 9 bases to trimming and J lost 5 bases, with 17 bases between them. The CDR3 covers 14 residues. CDR3: CARVEGGADQPQHF. In DNA form, the CDR3 reads TGTGCCAGGGTAGAGGGGGGGGCGGATCAGCCCCAGCATTTT.

V is TRBV18 and J is TRBJ2-7; the D gene is possibly TRBD1 (6 bases). The CDR3 has 13 amino acids. V was pared by 0 bases and J by 6 bases, with 9 bases between. Per the germline V gene, CDR1 is KGHSH and CDR2 is LQKENI. The CDR3 reads CASSPPPGAEQYF. The CDR3 DNA sequence: TGTGCCAGCTCACCACCCCCAGGGGCCGAGCAGTACTTC.

This clone was observed a few times. This chain connects TRBV5-1 to TRBJ2-3, with a tentative D call TRBD2 (5 bases). The germline V gene has CDR1 SGHRS and CDR2 YFSETQ. The CDR3 runs to 16 residues. V lost 4 bases to trimming and J lost 1 base, with 16 bases between them. DNA of the CDR3: TGCGCCAGCAGCCTGAGAGGGAGTGGCGGCACAGATACGCAGTATTTT. It yields the protein CASSLRGSGGTDTQYF.

The rearrangement joins TRBV5-1 to TRBJ1-1, with D maybe TRBD1 (5 bases). Trimming took 5 bases from V and 4 from J, leaving 15 bases between them. Germline values: CDR1 SGHRS, CDR2 YFSETQ. This CDR3 comprises 14 residues. The CDR3, as DNA: TGCGCCAGCAGAGGAGTGGTGGGGGGCACTGAAGCTTTCTTT. This codes for CASRGVVGGTEAFF.